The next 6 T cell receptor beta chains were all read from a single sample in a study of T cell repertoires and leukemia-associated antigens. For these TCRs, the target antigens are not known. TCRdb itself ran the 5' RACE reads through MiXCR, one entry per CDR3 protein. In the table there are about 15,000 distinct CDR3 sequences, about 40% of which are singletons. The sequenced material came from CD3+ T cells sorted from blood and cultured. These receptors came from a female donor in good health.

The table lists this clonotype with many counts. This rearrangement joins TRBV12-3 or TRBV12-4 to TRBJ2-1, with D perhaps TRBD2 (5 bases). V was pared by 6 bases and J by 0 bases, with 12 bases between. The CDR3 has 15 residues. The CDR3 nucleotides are TGTGCCAGCAGGGGAGCTAGTAACTCCTACAATGAGCAGTTCTTC. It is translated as CASRGASNSYNEQFF.

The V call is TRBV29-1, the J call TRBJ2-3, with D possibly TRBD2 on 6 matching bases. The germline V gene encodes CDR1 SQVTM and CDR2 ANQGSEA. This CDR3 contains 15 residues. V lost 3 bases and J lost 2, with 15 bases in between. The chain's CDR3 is CSVDGGAGYTDTQYF. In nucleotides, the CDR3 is TGCAGCGTTGATGGAGGGGCCGGGTACACAGATACGCAGTATTTT.

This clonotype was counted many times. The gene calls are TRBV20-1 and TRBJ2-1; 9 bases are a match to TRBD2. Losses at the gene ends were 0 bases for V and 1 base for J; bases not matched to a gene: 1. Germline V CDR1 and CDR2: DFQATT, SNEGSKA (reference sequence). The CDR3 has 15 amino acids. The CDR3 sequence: CSARETSGSYNEQFF. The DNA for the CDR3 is TGCAGTGCTAGAGAGACTAGCGGTTCCTACAATGAGCAGTTCTTC.

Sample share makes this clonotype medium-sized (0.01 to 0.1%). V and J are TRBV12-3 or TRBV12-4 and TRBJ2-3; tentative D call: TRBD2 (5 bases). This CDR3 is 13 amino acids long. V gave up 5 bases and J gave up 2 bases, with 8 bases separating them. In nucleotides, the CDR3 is TGTGCCAGCAGTCACGGGATCACAGATACGCAGTATTTT. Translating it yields CASSHGITDTQYF.

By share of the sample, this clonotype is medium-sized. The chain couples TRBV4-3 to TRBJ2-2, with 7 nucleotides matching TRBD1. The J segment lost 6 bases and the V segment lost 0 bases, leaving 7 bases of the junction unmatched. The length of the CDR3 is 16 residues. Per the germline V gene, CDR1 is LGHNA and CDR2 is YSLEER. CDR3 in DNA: TGCGCCAGCAGCCAAGATCTGGGCAGGGGGTCCGGGGAGCTGTTTTTT. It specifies CASSQDLGRGSGELFF.

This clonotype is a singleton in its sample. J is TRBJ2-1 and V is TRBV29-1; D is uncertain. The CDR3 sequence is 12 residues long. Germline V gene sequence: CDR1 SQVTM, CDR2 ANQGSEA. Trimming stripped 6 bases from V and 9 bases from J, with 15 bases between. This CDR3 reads CSVLPGTAEQFF. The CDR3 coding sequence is TGCAGCGTATTGCCTGGAACGGCTGAGCAGTTCTTC.